The rows below give T cell receptor beta chains drawn from one sample of a study of neurological immune-mediated disorders. TCRdb reprocessed the 5' RACE reads with MiXCR, giving one entry per CDR3 protein. The table has some 68,000 distinct CDR3 sequences, 12% to 15% seen once. Sequencing was performed on PBMCs. Receptors were obtained from a female donor with HTLV-1-associated myelopathy (HAM/TSP). The CDR3 runs from the conserved cysteine through the conserved F or W. Each record gives: V gene, clone size, D gene, J gene, CDR3 protein, CDR3 DNA. The D gene is left open where the match is weak. Only some rows state a clone size, as once, few, many or a class for expanded clones.

v_call: TRBV20-1
clone_size: many
d_call: .
j_call: TRBJ2-1
cdr3_aa: CSAQNYNEQFF
cdr3_nt: TGCAGTGCGCAGAACTACAATGAGCAGTTCTTC

v_call: TRBV20-1
clone_size: many
d_call: .
j_call: TRBJ1-2
cdr3_aa: CSARDPRALLYGYTF
cdr3_nt: TGCAGTGCTAGAGATCCCAGGGCTTTATTGTATGGCTACACCTTC

v_call: TRBV24-1
clone_size: many
d_call: .
j_call: TRBJ2-7
cdr3_aa: CATSDLGYEQYF
cdr3_nt: TGTGCCACCAGTGATTTAGGCTACGAGCAGTACTTC

v_call: TRBV9
clone_size: many
d_call: .
j_call: TRBJ2-3
cdr3_aa: CASSVGRVTDTQYF
cdr3_nt: TGTGCCAGCAGCGTAGGGAGGGTTACAGATACGCAGTATTTT

v_call: TRBV5-1
clone_size: many
d_call: TRBD2
j_call: TRBJ2-2
cdr3_aa: CASSLNSGGPPGELFF
cdr3_nt: TGCGCCAGCAGCTTGAATAGCGGGGGACCCCCCGGGGAGCTGTTTTTT

v_call: TRBV20-1
clone_size: many
d_call: TRBD1
j_call: TRBJ1-4
cdr3_aa: CSARGQGYEKLFF
cdr3_nt: TGCAGTGCCCGGGGACAGGGCTATGAAAAACTGTTTTTT

v_call: TRBV5-1
clone_size: .
d_call: .
j_call: TRBJ2-2
cdr3_aa: CASSGTSDTRELYF
cdr3_nt: TGCGCCAGCTCCGGGACGTCGGACACCAGGGAGCTGTATTTT

v_call: TRBV18
clone_size: .
d_call: TRBD2
j_call: TRBJ2-7
cdr3_aa: CASSPTSGYEQYF
cdr3_nt: TGTGCCAGCTCACCGACTAGCGGCTACGAGCAGTACTTC

v_call: TRBV20-1
clone_size: many
d_call: TRBD2
j_call: TRBJ2-1
cdr3_aa: CSATSGGLSNEQFF
cdr3_nt: TGCAGTGCCACTAGCGGGGGCCTCTCCAATGAGCAGTTCTTC

v_call: TRBV20-1
clone_size: many
d_call: TRBD1
j_call: TRBJ2-1
cdr3_aa: CSADRGQGSYNEQFF
cdr3_nt: TGCAGTGCAGATCGTGGACAGGGCTCCTACAATGAGCAGTTCTTC

v_call: TRBV20-1
clone_size: many
d_call: TRBD1
j_call: TRBJ2-5
cdr3_aa: CSAGRPQGAGETQYF
cdr3_nt: TGCAGTGCGGGGCGGCCACAGGGGGCAGGGGAGACCCAGTACTTC

v_call: TRBV2
clone_size: many
d_call: .
j_call: TRBJ1-6
cdr3_aa: CASMWRNNSPLHF
cdr3_nt: TGTGCCAGCATGTGGCGGAATAATTCACCCCTCCACTTT

v_call: TRBV7-9
clone_size: many
d_call: .
j_call: TRBJ2-3
cdr3_aa: CASSLTGREADTQYF
cdr3_nt: TGTGCCAGCAGCTTAACTGGCAGGGAGGCAGATACGCAGTATTTT

v_call: TRBV29-1
clone_size: .
d_call: .
j_call: TRBJ2-7
cdr3_aa: CSIEDLWRGEYEQYF
cdr3_nt: TGCAGCATTGAAGACCTTTGGCGGGGCGAGTACGAGCAGTACTTC

v_call: TRBV20-1
clone_size: many
d_call: .
j_call: TRBJ1-5
cdr3_aa: CSARVGVSNQPQHF
cdr3_nt: TGCAGTGCTAGAGTAGGGGTAAGCAATCAGCCCCAGCATTTT

v_call: TRBV18
clone_size: .
d_call: TRBD1
j_call: TRBJ2-7
cdr3_aa: CASSPGGQTYEQYF
cdr3_nt: TGTGCCAGCTCACCAGGGGGACAGACCTACGAGCAGTACTTC

v_call: TRBV28
clone_size: medium-sized
d_call: .
j_call: TRBJ2-5
cdr3_aa: CASSFHAPSQETQYF
cdr3_nt: TGTGCCAGCAGTTTCCACGCGCCAAGCCAAGAGACCCAGTACTTC

v_call: TRBV11-2
clone_size: many
d_call: .
j_call: TRBJ2-7
cdr3_aa: CASSLGAQGSYEQYF
cdr3_nt: TGTGCCAGCAGCTTAGGGGCCCAGGGATCCTACGAGCAGTACTTC

v_call: TRBV28
clone_size: many
d_call: .
j_call: TRBJ1-2
cdr3_aa: CASSLLLGIYGYTF
cdr3_nt: TGTGCCAGCAGTTTGTTGCTGGGGATCTATGGCTACACCTTC

v_call: TRBV18
clone_size: many
d_call: .
j_call: TRBJ2-7
cdr3_aa: CASSPPNGLLGYEQYF
cdr3_nt: TGTGCCAGCTCACCACCGAATGGACTACTGGGCTACGAGCAGTACTTC

v_call: TRBV12-3/TRBV12-4
clone_size: many
d_call: TRBD1
j_call: TRBJ1-2
cdr3_aa: CASSSTGIYGYTF
cdr3_nt: TGTGCCAGCAGTTCGACAGGGATCTATGGCTACACCTTC

v_call: TRBV5-1
clone_size: .
d_call: .
j_call: TRBJ1-1
cdr3_aa: CASSLEGRNTEAFF
cdr3_nt: TGCGCCAGCAGCTTGGAGGGGAGGAACACTGAAGCTTTCTTT

v_call: TRBV20-1
clone_size: many
d_call: TRBD2
j_call: TRBJ2-1
cdr3_aa: CSARGGLAGKQFF
cdr3_nt: TGCAGTGCTAGAGGGGGACTAGCGGGGAAGCAGTTCTTC

v_call: TRBV7-9
clone_size: many
d_call: .
j_call: TRBJ2-3
cdr3_aa: CASSVTGAVNTQYF
cdr3_nt: TGTGCCAGCAGCGTGACGGGGGCTGTGAATACGCAGTATTTT

v_call: TRBV5-1
clone_size: many
d_call: TRBD1
j_call: TRBJ1-3
cdr3_aa: CASSMGQGGNTIYF
cdr3_nt: TGCGCCAGCAGCATGGGACAGGGAGGAAACACCATATATTTT

v_call: TRBV4-1
clone_size: many
d_call: .
j_call: TRBJ1-1
cdr3_aa: CASSQDAGNTEAFF
cdr3_nt: TGCGCCAGCAGCCAAGATGCAGGCAACACTGAAGCTTTCTTT

v_call: TRBV4-2
clone_size: many
d_call: TRBD1
j_call: TRBJ2-5
cdr3_aa: CASSPLPTRQGETQYF
cdr3_nt: TGTGCCAGCAGCCCCCTCCCTACCCGACAGGGCGAGACCCAGTACTTC

v_call: TRBV7-2
clone_size: many
d_call: .
j_call: TRBJ1-6
cdr3_aa: CASTPGREGSPLHF
cdr3_nt: TGTGCCAGCACCCCGGGGCGGGAAGGTTCACCCCTCCACTTT

v_call: TRBV6-5
clone_size: few
d_call: .
j_call: TRBJ2-7
cdr3_aa: CASSYSRGAYEQYF
cdr3_nt: TGTGCCAGCAGTTACTCCAGGGGCGCCTACGAGCAGTACTTC

v_call: TRBV20-1
clone_size: many
d_call: TRBD1
j_call: TRBJ2-4
cdr3_aa: CSAHAGTGPGYF
cdr3_nt: TGCAGTGCTCACGCGGGGACAGGCCCGGGGTACTTC

v_call: TRBV2
clone_size: many
d_call: TRBD1
j_call: TRBJ1-6
cdr3_aa: CASRPQGDYNSPLHF
cdr3_nt: TGTGCCAGCAGACCACAGGGGGATTATAATTCACCCCTCCACTTT

v_call: TRBV7-2
clone_size: .
d_call: TRBD1
j_call: TRBJ2-3
cdr3_aa: CASTWTGATDTQYF
cdr3_nt: TGTGCCAGCACGTGGACAGGGGCCACAGATACGCAGTATTTT

v_call: TRBV9
clone_size: few
d_call: TRBD1
j_call: TRBJ1-2
cdr3_aa: CASSERRSSDRVGYGYTF
cdr3_nt: TGTGCCAGCAGCGAGAGGAGGAGTTCGGACAGGGTGGGATATGGCTACACCTTC

v_call: TRBV20-1
clone_size: many
d_call: TRBD2
j_call: TRBJ2-1
cdr3_aa: CSALAGGRNEQFF
cdr3_nt: TGCAGTGCGTTAGCGGGGGGGCGCAATGAGCAGTTCTTC

v_call: TRBV10-3
clone_size: many
d_call: TRBD1
j_call: TRBJ2-1
cdr3_aa: CAIRRTATGTGSNEQFF
cdr3_nt: TGTGCCATCAGAAGAACAGCTACCGGGACAGGCTCAAATGAGCAGTTCTTC

v_call: TRBV24-1
clone_size: .
d_call: .
j_call: TRBJ2-2
cdr3_aa: CATSRGQPGELFF
cdr3_nt: TGTGCCACCAGTCGAGGACAGCCCGGGGAGCTGTTTTTT

v_call: TRBV7-9
clone_size: many
d_call: TRBD2
j_call: TRBJ2-3
cdr3_aa: CASSLGSTSGGEDTQYF
cdr3_nt: TGTGCCAGCAGCTTAGGGTCTACTAGCGGGGGGGAAGATACGCAGTATTTT

v_call: TRBV5-1
clone_size: few
d_call: .
j_call: TRBJ2-1
cdr3_aa: CASRDNGVGNEQFF
cdr3_nt: TGCGCCAGCAGGGACAACGGGGTGGGGAATGAGCAGTTCTTC

v_call: TRBV10-3
clone_size: many
d_call: TRBD1
j_call: TRBJ2-2
cdr3_aa: CAISGDRAATGELFF
cdr3_nt: TGTGCCATCAGTGGGGACAGGGCGGCGACCGGGGAGCTGTTTTTT

v_call: TRBV7-9
clone_size: few
d_call: .
j_call: TRBJ2-2
cdr3_aa: CASRPYLKRSSEAGELFF
cdr3_nt: TGTGCCAGCAGGCCTTACCTTAAAAGGTCCTCGGAGGCCGGGGAGCTGTTTTTT

v_call: TRBV10-3
clone_size: .
d_call: .
j_call: TRBJ2-7
cdr3_aa: CATHSGDTSYEQYF
cdr3_nt: TGTGCCACGCACTCGGGGGATACCTCCTACGAGCAGTACTTC

v_call: TRBV18
clone_size: many
d_call: .
j_call: TRBJ2-7
cdr3_aa: CASSPSEQYF
cdr3_nt: TGTGCCAGCTCCCCATCCGAGCAGTACTTC

v_call: TRBV7-9
clone_size: many
d_call: .
j_call: TRBJ1-1
cdr3_aa: CASSSQGGIEAFF
cdr3_nt: TGTGCCAGCAGCTCCCAAGGAGGAATTGAAGCTTTCTTT

v_call: TRBV6-5
clone_size: many
d_call: .
j_call: TRBJ1-6
cdr3_aa: CASRANGGSPLHF
cdr3_nt: TGTGCCAGCAGGGCAAATGGGGGTTCACCCCTCCACTTT

v_call: TRBV30
clone_size: once
d_call: .
j_call: TRBJ2-6
cdr3_aa: CAWSLIYSVANVLTF
cdr3_nt: TGTGCCTGGAGTCTAATATACTCTGTGGCCAACGTCCTGACTTTC